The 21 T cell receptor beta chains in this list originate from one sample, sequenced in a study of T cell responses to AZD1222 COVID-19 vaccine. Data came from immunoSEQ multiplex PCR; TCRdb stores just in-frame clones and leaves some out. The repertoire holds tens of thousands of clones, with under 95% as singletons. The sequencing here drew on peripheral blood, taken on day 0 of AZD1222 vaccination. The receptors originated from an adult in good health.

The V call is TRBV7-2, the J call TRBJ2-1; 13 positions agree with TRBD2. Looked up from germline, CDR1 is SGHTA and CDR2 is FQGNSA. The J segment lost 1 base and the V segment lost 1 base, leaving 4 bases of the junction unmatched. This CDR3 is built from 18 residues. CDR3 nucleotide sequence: TGTGCCAGCAGCTTAGTACTAGCGGGAGGGCCTTCCTACAATGAGCAGTTCTTC. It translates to CASSLVLAGGPSYNEQFF.

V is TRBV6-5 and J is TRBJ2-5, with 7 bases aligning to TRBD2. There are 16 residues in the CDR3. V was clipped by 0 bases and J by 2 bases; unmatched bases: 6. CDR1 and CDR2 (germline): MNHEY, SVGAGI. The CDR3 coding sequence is TGTGCCAGCAGTTACTCGACGGTGCGGGGGCAAGAGACCCAGTACTTC. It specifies CASSYSTVRGQETQYF.

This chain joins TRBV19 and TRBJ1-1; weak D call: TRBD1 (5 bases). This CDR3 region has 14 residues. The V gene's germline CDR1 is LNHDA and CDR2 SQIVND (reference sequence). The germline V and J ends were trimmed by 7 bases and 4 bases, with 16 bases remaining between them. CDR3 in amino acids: CASTPGGSGTEAFF. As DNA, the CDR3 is TGTGCCAGTACCCCCGGGGGGAGCGGCACTGAAGCTTTCTTT.

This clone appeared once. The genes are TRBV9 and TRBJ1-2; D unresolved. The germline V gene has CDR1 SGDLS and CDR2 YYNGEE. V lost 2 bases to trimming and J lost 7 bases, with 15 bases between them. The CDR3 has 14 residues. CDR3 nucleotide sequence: TGTGCCAGCAGCGTCGCCCCGGGTTCAGGTGGCTACACCTTC. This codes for CASSVAPGSGGYTF.

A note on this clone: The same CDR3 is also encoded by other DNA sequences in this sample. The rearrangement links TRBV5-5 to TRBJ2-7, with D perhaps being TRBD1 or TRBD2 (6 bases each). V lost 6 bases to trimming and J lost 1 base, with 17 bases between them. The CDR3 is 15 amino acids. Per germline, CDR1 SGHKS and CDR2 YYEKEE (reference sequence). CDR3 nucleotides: TGTGCCAGCACCCCCCCGCCGGGGGCTTCCTACGAGCAGTACTTC. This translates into CASTPPPGASYEQYF. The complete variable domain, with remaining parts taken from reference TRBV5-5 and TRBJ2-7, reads DAGVTQSPTHLIKTRGQQVTLRCSPISGHKSVSWYQQVLGQGPQFIFQYYEKEERGRGNFPDRFSARQFPNYSSELNVNALLLGDSALYLCASTPPPGASYEQYFGPGTRLTVT.

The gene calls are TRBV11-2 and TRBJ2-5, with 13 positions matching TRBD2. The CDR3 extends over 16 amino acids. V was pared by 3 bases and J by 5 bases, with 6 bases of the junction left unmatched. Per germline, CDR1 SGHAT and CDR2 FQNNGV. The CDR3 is CASSLSGLAGDETQYF. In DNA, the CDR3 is TGTGCCAGCAGCTTGTCTGGACTAGCGGGAGACGAGACCCAGTACTTC. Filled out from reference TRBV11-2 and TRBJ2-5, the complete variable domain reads EAGVAQSPRYKIIEKRQSVAFWCNPISGHATLYWYQQILGQGPKLLIQFQNNGVVDDSQLPKDRFSAERLKGVDSTLKIQPAKLEDSAVYLCASSLSGLAGDETQYFGPGTRLLVL.

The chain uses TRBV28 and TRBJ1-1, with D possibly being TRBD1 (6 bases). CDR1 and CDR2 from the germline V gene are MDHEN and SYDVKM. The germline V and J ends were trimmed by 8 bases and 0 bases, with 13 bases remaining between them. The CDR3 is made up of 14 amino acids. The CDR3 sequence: CASCRGWVNTEAFF. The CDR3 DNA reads TGTGCCAGCTGCAGGGGCTGGGTGAACACTGAAGCTTTCTTT. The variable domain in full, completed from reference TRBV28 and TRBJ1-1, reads DVKVTQSSRYLVKRTGEKVFLECVQDMDHENMFWYRQDPGLGLRLIYFSYDVKMKEKGDIPEGYSVSREKKERFSLILESASTNQTSMYLCASCRGWVNTEAFFGQGTRLTVV.

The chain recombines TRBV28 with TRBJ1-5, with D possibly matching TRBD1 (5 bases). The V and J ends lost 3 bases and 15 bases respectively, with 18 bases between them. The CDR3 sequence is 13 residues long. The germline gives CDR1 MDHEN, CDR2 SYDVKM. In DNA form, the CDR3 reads TGTGCCAGCAGTTTCTTTCCAGACAGTGGGGGGCATTTT. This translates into CASSFFPDSGGHF.

CDR3 sequence (DNA): TGTGCCAGCAGCCACGATATGAGGGACGGGGAGACCCAGTACTTC. Amino acids: CASSHDMRDGETQYF. This chain uses TRBV4-2 with TRBJ2-5; D tentatively fits TRBD1 or TRBD2 (5 bases each). This CDR3 spans 15 amino acids. Deletions cut 3 bases from V and 5 bases from J, with 16 bases between. The V gene's germline CDR1 is LGHNA and CDR2 YNFKEQ.

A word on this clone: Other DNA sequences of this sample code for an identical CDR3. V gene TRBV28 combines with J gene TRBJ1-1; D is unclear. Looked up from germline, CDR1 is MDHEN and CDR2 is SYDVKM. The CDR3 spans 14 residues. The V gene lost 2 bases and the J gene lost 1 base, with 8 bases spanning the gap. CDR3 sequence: CASSLTEANTEAFF. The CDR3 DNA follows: TGTGCCAGCAGTTTAACGGAGGCGAACACTGAAGCTTTCTTT.

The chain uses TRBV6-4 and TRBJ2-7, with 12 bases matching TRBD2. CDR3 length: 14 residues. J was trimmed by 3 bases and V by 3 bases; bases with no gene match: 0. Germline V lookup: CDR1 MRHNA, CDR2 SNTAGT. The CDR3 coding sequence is TGTGCCAGCAGTGAGACTAGCGGGAGCTACGAGCAGTACTTC. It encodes CASSETSGSYEQYF.

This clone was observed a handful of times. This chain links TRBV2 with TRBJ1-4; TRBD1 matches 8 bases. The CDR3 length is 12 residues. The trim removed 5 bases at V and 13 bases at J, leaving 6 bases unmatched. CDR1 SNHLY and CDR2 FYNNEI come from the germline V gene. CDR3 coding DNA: TGTGCCAGCAGTACACAGGGGGTTGGACTGTTTTTT. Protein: CASSTQGVGLFF.

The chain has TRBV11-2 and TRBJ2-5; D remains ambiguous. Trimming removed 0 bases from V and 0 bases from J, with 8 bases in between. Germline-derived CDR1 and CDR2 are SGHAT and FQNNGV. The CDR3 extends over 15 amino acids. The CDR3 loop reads CASSLEAAYQETQYF. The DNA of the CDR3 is TGTGCCAGCAGCTTAGAGGCAGCCTACCAAGAGACCCAGTACTTC. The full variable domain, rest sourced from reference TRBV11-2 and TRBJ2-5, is EAGVAQSPRYKIIEKRQSVAFWCNPISGHATLYWYQQILGQGPKLLIQFQNNGVVDDSQLPKDRFSAERLKGVDSTLKIQPAKLEDSAVYLCASSLEAAYQETQYFGPGTRLLVL.

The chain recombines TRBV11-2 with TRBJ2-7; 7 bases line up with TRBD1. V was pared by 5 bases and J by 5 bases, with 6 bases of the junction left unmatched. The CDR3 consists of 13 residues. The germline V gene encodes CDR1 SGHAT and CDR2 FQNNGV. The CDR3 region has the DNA TGTGCCAGCAGCAGCGACAGGGCCCACGAGCAGTACTTC. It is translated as CASSSDRAHEQYF. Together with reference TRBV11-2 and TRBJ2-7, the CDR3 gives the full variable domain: EAGVAQSPRYKIIEKRQSVAFWCNPISGHATLYWYQQILGQGPKLLIQFQNNGVVDDSQLPKDRFSAERLKGVDSTLKIQPAKLEDSAVYLCASSSDRAHEQYFGPGTRLTVT.

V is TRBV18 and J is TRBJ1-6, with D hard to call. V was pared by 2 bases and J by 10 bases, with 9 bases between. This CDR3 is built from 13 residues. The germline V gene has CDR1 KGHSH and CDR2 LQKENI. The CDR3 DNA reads TGTGCCAGCTCACCAGGGTCGGGCTCACCCCTCCACTTT. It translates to CASSPGSGSPLHF.

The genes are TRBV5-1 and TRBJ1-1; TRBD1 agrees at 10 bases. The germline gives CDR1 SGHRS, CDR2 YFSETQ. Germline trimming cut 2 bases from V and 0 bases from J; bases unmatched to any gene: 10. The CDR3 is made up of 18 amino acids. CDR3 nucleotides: TGCGCCAGCAGCTTCGACAGGGGGCGGGTTACAATGAACACTGAAGCTTTCTTT. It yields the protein CASSFDRGRVTMNTEAFF.

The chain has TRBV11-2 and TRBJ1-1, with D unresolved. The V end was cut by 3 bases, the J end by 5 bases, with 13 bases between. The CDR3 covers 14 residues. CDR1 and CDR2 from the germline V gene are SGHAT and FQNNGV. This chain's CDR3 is CASSLAWGYTEAFF. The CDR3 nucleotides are TGTGCCAGCAGCTTGGCCTGGGGATATACTGAAGCTTTCTTT.

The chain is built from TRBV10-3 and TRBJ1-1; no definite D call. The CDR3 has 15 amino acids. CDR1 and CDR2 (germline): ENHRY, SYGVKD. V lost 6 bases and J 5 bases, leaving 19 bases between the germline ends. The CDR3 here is CAIRASLAERTEAFF. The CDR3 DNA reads TGTGCCATCAGAGCCTCCCTGGCAGAGCGGACTGAAGCTTTCTTT.

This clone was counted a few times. The CDR3 loop is CASSGASGANVLTF. In nucleotides, the CDR3 is TGTGCCAGCAGTGGAGCCTCTGGGGCCAACGTCCTGACTTTC. V is TRBV2 and J is TRBJ2-6; D uncertain. Trimming pared 4 bases from V and 0 bases from J, leaving 4 bases between. The CDR3 is 14 amino acids. Germline V gene lookup returns CDR1 SNHLY and CDR2 FYNNEI.

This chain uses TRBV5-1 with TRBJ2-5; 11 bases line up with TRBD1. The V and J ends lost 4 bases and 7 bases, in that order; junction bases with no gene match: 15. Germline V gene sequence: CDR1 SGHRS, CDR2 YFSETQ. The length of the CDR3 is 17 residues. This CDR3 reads CASSQLKGQGAGGTQYF. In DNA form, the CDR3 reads TGCGCCAGCAGCCAACTAAAAGGACAGGGGGCGGGCGGGACCCAGTACTTC.

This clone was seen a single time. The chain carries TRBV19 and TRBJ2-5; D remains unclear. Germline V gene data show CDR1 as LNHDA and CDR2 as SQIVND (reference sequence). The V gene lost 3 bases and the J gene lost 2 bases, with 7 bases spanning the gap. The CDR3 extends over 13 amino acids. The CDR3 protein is CASSILIQETQYF. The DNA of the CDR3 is TGTGCCAGTAGTATCCTTATACAAGAGACCCAGTACTTC.